The next 32 T cell receptor beta chains were all read from a single sample in a study of somatic mutations in cytotoxic T cells in rheumatoid arthritis. Profiled with immunoSEQ multiplex PCR; TCRdb holds only in-frame clones, not every one. The profile shows around 15,000 clones, about 80% of them singletons. Sequencing was carried out using CD8+ T cells sorted from blood. The receptors derive from an adult with rheumatoid arthritis.

The chain is built from TRBV9 and TRBJ2-3; maybe TRBD2 (6 bases). V lost 4 bases to trimming and J lost 0 bases, with 15 bases between them. The V gene's germline CDR1 is SGDLS and CDR2 YYNGEE. The CDR3 contains 16 residues. The CDR3 DNA reads TGTGCCAGCAGCCCCTCAGGAGGGGCGAGCACAGATACGCAGTATTTT. It is translated as CASSPSGGASTDTQYF.

The chain links TRBV19 to TRBJ2-3, with a weak D call TRBD2 (6 bases). The CDR3 is made up of 15 amino acids. Germline lookup yields CDR1 LNHDA and CDR2 SQIVND (reference sequence). V was trimmed by 8 bases and J by 1 base, leaving 16 bases between them. DNA of the CDR3: TGTGCCAGTGGACCTAGCGTCGGAGGCACAGATACGCAGTATTTT. Amino acid sequence: CASGPSVGGTDTQYF.

This rearrangement joins TRBV6-5 to TRBJ1-2; D is possibly TRBD1 (5 bases). Germline V gives CDR1 MNHEY, CDR2 SVGAGI. Trimming removed 1 base from V and 4 bases from J, with 10 bases in between. The CDR3 extends over 14 amino acids. The DNA of the CDR3 is TGTGCCAGCAGTTACTTAGGGGCAAGCTATGGCTACACCTTC. Encoded protein: CASSYLGASYGYTF.

The chain recombines TRBV9 with TRBJ2-7, with D perhaps matching TRBD1 (6 bases). The CDR3 length is 16 residues. CDR1 is SGDLS and CDR2 is YYNGEE in the germline V gene. The germline V and J ends were trimmed by 4 bases and 5 bases, with 22 bases remaining between them. DNA for the CDR3: TGTGCCAGCAGCCCCCAGATCCATCAGGGGTACGACGAGCAGTACTTC. Translated: CASSPQIHQGYDEQYF. The whole variable domain, remainder taken from reference TRBV9 and TRBJ2-7, is DSGVTQTPKHLITATGQRVTLRCSPRSGDLSVYWYQQSLDQGLQFLIQYYNGEERAKGNILERFSAQQFPDLHSELNLSSLELGDSALYFCASSPQIHQGYDEQYFGPGTRLTVT.

This clone has only a few counts. The genes are TRBV6-1 and TRBJ2-2, with 7 bases lining up with TRBD1. J was trimmed by 5 bases and V by 8 bases; bases with no gene match: 11. This CDR3 region has 15 residues. The germline V gene encodes CDR1 MNHNS and CDR2 SASEGT. CDR3 loop: CASADRDRETGELFF. CDR3 sequence (DNA): TGTGCCAGCGCTGACCGGGACAGAGAAACCGGGGAGCTGTTTTTT.

The chain uses TRBV6-1 and TRBJ2-1; TRBD2 aligns across 9 bases. The length of the CDR3 is 15 residues. Germline CDR1 reads MNHNS; CDR2 reads SASEGT. The V and J ends lost 4 bases and 12 bases, in that order; junction bases with no gene match: 13. The DNA for the CDR3 is TGTGCCAGCAGTGGGTTAGCGGGGGAAACCAGGGGGCAGTTCTTC. Translation: CASSGLAGETRGQFF.

The V call is TRBV5-4, the J call TRBJ2-3; 10 bases align to TRBD2. This CDR3 contains 20 residues. Germline lookup yields CDR1 SGHNT and CDR2 YYREEE (reference sequence). Trimming removed 0 bases from V and 1 base from J; junction bases left unmatched: 14. The CDR3 DNA follows: TGTGCCAGCAGCTTGGCGTTGCTAGCGGGGGCGGGAGGGGGCACAGATACGCAGTATTTT. This sequence encodes CASSLALLAGAGGGTDTQYF.

The genes are TRBV20-1 and TRBJ2-7; D is ambiguous. Trimming cost V 5 bases and J 1 base, with 3 bases left between them. Germline V gives CDR1 DFQATT, CDR2 SNEGSKA (reference sequence). The CDR3 spans 10 residues. The CDR3 nucleotides are TGCAGTGCTTATTCCTACGAGCAGTACTTC. Translation gives CSAYSYEQYF.

This clone occurred once. J is TRBJ1-1 and V is TRBV29-1; D gene ambiguous. The CDR3 consists of 13 residues. Deletions cut 5 bases from V and 0 bases from J, with 10 bases between. Per germline, CDR1 SQVTM and CDR2 ANQGSEA. The CDR3 DNA is TGCAGCGTTTTCGGAGAAATGAACACTGAAGCTTTCTTT. Protein sequence: CSVFGEMNTEAFF.

This rearrangement joins TRBV27 to TRBJ1-1; D is uncertain. There are 14 residues in the CDR3. V was pared by 5 bases and J by 1 base, with 11 bases between. The V gene's germline CDR1 is MNHEY and CDR2 SMNVEV (reference sequence). CDR3 coding DNA: TGTGCCAGCAGTCCCATCGCAGGGAACACTGAAGCTTTCTTT. This sequence encodes CASSPIAGNTEAFF.

The rearrangement links TRBV6-1 to TRBJ1-6; 9 positions match TRBD1. Looked up from germline, CDR1 is MNHNS and CDR2 is SASEGT. This CDR3 is built from 16 residues. The J segment lost 7 bases and the V segment lost 2 bases, leaving 6 bases of the junction unmatched. CDR3 coding DNA: TGTGCCAGCAGTGAACTGACAGGGGGTTGGAATTCACCCCTCCACTTT. This gives the protein CASSELTGGWNSPLHF.

The rearrangement uses TRBV6-6 and TRBJ2-4; D not resolved. The CDR3 length is 16 residues. V lost 2 bases to trimming and J lost 0 bases, with 11 bases between them. Germline CDR1 is MNHNY and CDR2 is SVGAGI (reference sequence). Here the CDR3 DNA reads TGTGCCAGCAGTTACCCCGCGAGCTTAGCCAAAAACATTCAGTACTTC. This encodes CASSYPASLAKNIQYF.

The chain carries TRBV5-6 and TRBJ1-4; D unresolved. The CDR3 extends over 14 amino acids. Germline V gives CDR1 SGHDT, CDR2 YYEEEE. The V end lost 4 bases, the J end lost 0 bases, and 7 bases lay between the germline ends. CDR3 in DNA: TGTGCCAGCAGCCCGATTGCAACTAATGAAAAACTGTTTTTT. Its protein product is CASSPIATNEKLFF.

This clone was observed once. The rearrangement links TRBV4-1 to TRBJ2-2, with D perhaps matching TRBD2 (5 bases). The V end was cut by 4 bases, the J end by 3 bases, with 15 bases between. The CDR3 loop spans 16 amino acids. CDR1 and CDR2 (germline): MGHRA, YSYEKL. DNA for the CDR3: TGCGCCAGCAGCCTCCAGAGGGCCAGTTACACCGGGGAGCTGTTTTTT. Residues: CASSLQRASYTGELFF.

This clone has only a few counts. The chain joins TRBV7-3 to TRBJ2-5; D gene ambiguous. This CDR3 has 14 residues. Deletions cut 3 bases from V and 7 bases from J, with 15 bases between. Per the germline V gene, CDR1 is SGHTA and CDR2 is FQGTGA. In DNA, the CDR3 is TGTGCCAGCAGCTTTTCCGGCGGCTCGTGGACCCAGTACTTC. Amino acids: CASSFSGGSWTQYF.

The gene calls are TRBV29-1 and TRBJ2-7; weak D call: TRBD1 (6 bases). The CDR3 has 13 residues. CDR1 and CDR2 from the germline V gene are SQVTM and ANQGSEA. V lost 4 bases and J 0 bases, leaving 10 bases between the germline ends. CDR3 sequence: CSVVGDTSYEQYF. The CDR3 DNA reads TGCAGCGTTGTAGGGGACACCTCCTACGAGCAGTACTTC.

V gene TRBV28 combines with J gene TRBJ2-5; D is tentatively TRBD1 or TRBD2 (5 bases each). Germline V lookup: CDR1 MDHEN, CDR2 SYDVKM. The CDR3 sequence is 13 residues long. V gave up 6 bases and J gave up 4 bases, with 12 bases separating them. CDR3 sequence reads: CASRDTGSETQYF. Written as DNA, the CDR3 is TGTGCCAGCAGGGACACGGGATCAGAGACCCAGTACTTC.

This clone was counted once. V gene TRBV27 combines with J gene TRBJ2-1; D gene ambiguous. The CDR3 contains 15 residues. Trimming cost V 2 bases and J 4 bases, with 12 bases left between them. Per germline, CDR1 MNHEY and CDR2 SMNVEV (reference sequence). This CDR3 is CASSLPGRLYNEQFF. The CDR3 coding sequence is TGTGCCAGCAGTTTACCCGGACGGTTGTACAATGAGCAGTTCTTC.

The gene calls are TRBV30 and TRBJ1-1; no firm D call. The CDR3 sequence is 14 residues long. V lost 3 bases and J 3 bases, leaving 14 bases between the germline ends. CDR1 and CDR2 (germline): GTSNPN, SVGIG (reference sequence). The CDR3 DNA sequence: TGTGCCTGGAGCCTCGGATTGTTACACACTGAAGCTTTCTTT. This translates into CAWSLGLLHTEAFF.

J is TRBJ1-5 and V is TRBV5-6; 8 bases agree with TRBD1. The germline V gene has CDR1 SGHDT and CDR2 YYEEEE. The ends lost 2 bases at V and 3 bases at J; junction bases unmatched: 4. This CDR3 region has 15 residues. The CDR3 nucleotides are TGTGCCAGCAGCTTAGGGACAGGAGTCAATCAGCCCCAGCATTTT. Protein: CASSLGTGVNQPQHF.

This clone is a singleton in its sample. The rearrangement uses TRBV28 and TRBJ1-2; 9 bases fit TRBD1. V dropped 2 bases and J dropped 2; count of bases not matched to a gene: 9. The germline gives CDR1 MDHEN, CDR2 SYDVKM. The CDR3 totals 17 residues. The CDR3 loop is CASSLVDRGRGNYGYTF. The CDR3 bases are TGTGCCAGCAGTTTAGTGGACAGGGGAAGAGGAAACTATGGCTACACCTTC.

This chain links TRBV12-2 with TRBJ1-5; the table's D call, TRBD1, was not checked against the DNA. TRBV12-2 is given as a pseudogene. This CDR3 has 17 residues. The CDR3 DNA is TGTGCAAGTCGCTTGGGGCCTGGGCAGCCAGAAAATCAGCCCCAGCATTTT. This translates into CASRLGPGQPENQPQHF.

This clone showed up just once. The chain combines TRBV19 with TRBJ2-1, with TRBD1 matching over 9 bases. In germline, CDR1 is LNHDA, CDR2 SQIVND (reference sequence). V was pared by 3 bases and J by 9 bases, with 12 bases of the junction left unmatched. The CDR3 consists of 16 residues. CDR3 in DNA: TGTGCCAGTAGTATCCCGGGACAGGGCAAGGCAAGTGAGCAGTTCTTC. Its protein is CASSIPGQGKASEQFF.

In this sample, this clone turned up a few times. V usage is TRBV18 and J usage is TRBJ1-2; 7 nucleotides align to TRBD1. V lost 3 bases to trimming and J lost 3 bases; unmatched junction nucleotides: 4. The CDR3 sequence is 14 residues long. Germline V CDR1 and CDR2: KGHSH, LQKENI. The CDR3 protein is CASSPRQGHYGYTF. Here the CDR3 DNA reads TGTGCCAGCTCACCGAGACAGGGTCACTATGGCTACACCTTC.

The chain uses TRBV13 and TRBJ2-3; 7 bases fit TRBD1. Germline values: CDR1 PRHDT, CDR2 FYEKMQ (reference sequence). J gave up 0 bases and V 5 bases, and 8 bases lay outside the gene matches. This CDR3 has 16 residues. CDR3 amino acids: CASSLQGTASTDTQYF. CDR3 DNA sequence: TGTGCCAGCAGCCTACAGGGGACAGCTAGCACAGATACGCAGTATTTT.

The genes are TRBV27 and TRBJ2-2; D not resolved. The CDR3 runs 13 residues. Trimming cost V 6 bases and J 8 bases, with 13 bases left between them. Germline assignment: CDR1 MNHEY and CDR2 SMNVEV (reference sequence). Written as DNA, the CDR3 is TGTGCCAGCAGCCTACTTAGGGCGGGGGAGCTGTTTTTT. Protein sequence: CASSLLRAGELFF.

The chain combines TRBV4-1 with TRBJ1-1; D uncertain. The CDR3 is made up of 15 amino acids. Germline assignment: CDR1 MGHRA and CDR2 YSYEKL. V gave up 0 bases and J gave up 0 bases, with 8 bases separating them. The CDR3 loop reads CASSQEGGVNTEAFF. DNA for the CDR3: TGCGCCAGCAGCCAAGAAGGAGGAGTGAACACTGAAGCTTTCTTT.

The V call is TRBV4-2, the J call TRBJ2-7; TRBD1 might be the D (5 bases). The germline CDR1 and CDR2 sequences are LGHNA and YNFKEQ. Deletions cut 3 bases from V and 2 bases from J, with 17 bases between. The CDR3 length is 16 residues. CDR3: CASSQERNRPTYEQYF. For the CDR3, the DNA is TGTGCCAGCAGCCAGGAGAGGAACAGGCCAACCTACGAGCAGTACTTC.

The chain links TRBV7-6 to TRBJ2-5, with a weak D call TRBD1 (6 bases). The germline V gene has CDR1 SGHVS and CDR2 FNYEAQ. The CDR3 sequence is 17 residues long. The V end was cut by 0 bases, the J end by 3 bases, with 17 bases between. CDR3 nucleotide sequence: TGTGCCAGCAGCTTAGCGGTTACAGGGACCGTAAAAGAGACCCAGTACTTC. Its protein product is CASSLAVTGTVKETQYF.

The chain combines TRBV5-5 with TRBJ2-2; 13 positions agree with TRBD2. Germline V gene sequence: CDR1 SGHKS, CDR2 YYEKEE (reference sequence). With V trimmed by 1 base and J by 4 bases, 7 bases remained unmatched. CDR3 size: 18 residues. The CDR3 sequence: CASSLSGLAGEFTGELFF. The DNA for the CDR3 is TGTGCCAGCAGCTTGTCCGGACTAGCGGGAGAGTTCACCGGGGAGCTGTTTTTT.

This chain joins TRBV2 and TRBJ1-4, with D possibly matching TRBD1 (6 bases). The CDR3 has 16 amino acids. V dropped 8 bases and J dropped 2 bases, with 18 bases sitting between them. The germline V gene encodes CDR1 SNHLY and CDR2 FYNNEI. As DNA, the CDR3 is TGTGCCAGCCGGGGGGACAACTTCTTGACTAATGAAAAACTGTTTTTT. Its translation: CASRGDNFLTNEKLFF.

The chain carries TRBV7-9 and TRBJ2-1; 11 bases are a match to TRBD2. V lost 4 bases to trimming and J lost 3 bases; unmatched junction nucleotides: 5. Germline V gene lookup returns CDR1 SEHNR and CDR2 FQNEAQ (reference sequence). The CDR3 sequence is 16 residues long. The CDR3 is CASSSRLAGYYNEQFF. The CDR3 DNA reads TGTGCCAGCAGCTCTCGACTAGCGGGATACTACAATGAGCAGTTCTTC.